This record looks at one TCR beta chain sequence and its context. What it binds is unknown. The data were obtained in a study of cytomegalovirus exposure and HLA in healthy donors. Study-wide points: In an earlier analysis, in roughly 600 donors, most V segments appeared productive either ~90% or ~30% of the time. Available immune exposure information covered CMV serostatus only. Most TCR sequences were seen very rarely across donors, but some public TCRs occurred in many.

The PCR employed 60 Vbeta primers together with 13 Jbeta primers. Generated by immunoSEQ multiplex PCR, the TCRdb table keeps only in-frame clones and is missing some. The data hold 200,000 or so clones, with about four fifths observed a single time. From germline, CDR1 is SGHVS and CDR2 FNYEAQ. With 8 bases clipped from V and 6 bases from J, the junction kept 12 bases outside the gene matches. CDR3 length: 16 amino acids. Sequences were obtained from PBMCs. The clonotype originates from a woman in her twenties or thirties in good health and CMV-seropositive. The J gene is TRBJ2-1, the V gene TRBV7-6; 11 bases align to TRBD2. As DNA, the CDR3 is TGTGCCAGCTTTAATAGCGGGAGGGAGGGGCGCAATGAGCAGTTCTTC. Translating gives CASFNSGREGRNEQFF.